This T cell receptor beta chain is drawn from a study of identical twins. This clonotype showed up just a few times. As yet, its antigen is unknown. General observations from the study: Beta out-of-frame sequences showed weaker excess twin sharing. Memory repertoires lacked the insertion deficit that abundant cord blood beta clonotypes showed.

Through template switching, a universal primer site was introduced, and the cDNA contained unique molecular identifiers. TCRdb re-analysed the 5' RACE reads in MiXCR, keeping a single row per CDR3 protein. The sample comprises around 670,000 distinct CDR3 sequences, around 6% of which are singletons, and 1.5% to 2% rests with the top ten. The germline gives CDR1 KGHSH, CDR2 LQKENI. CDR3 length: 16 residues. Trimming took 4 bases from V and 6 from J; bases not matched to a gene: 7. The sequencing input was naive T cells sorted from blood. The receptor comes from a man aged 18 to 29 in good health. The chain joins TRBV18 to TRBJ2-2; 11 nucleotides agree with TRBD1. CDR3 sequence: CASSHGQGARAGELFF. As DNA, the CDR3 is TGTGCCAGCTCACACGGACAGGGGGCTCGAGCCGGGGAGCTGTTTTTT.